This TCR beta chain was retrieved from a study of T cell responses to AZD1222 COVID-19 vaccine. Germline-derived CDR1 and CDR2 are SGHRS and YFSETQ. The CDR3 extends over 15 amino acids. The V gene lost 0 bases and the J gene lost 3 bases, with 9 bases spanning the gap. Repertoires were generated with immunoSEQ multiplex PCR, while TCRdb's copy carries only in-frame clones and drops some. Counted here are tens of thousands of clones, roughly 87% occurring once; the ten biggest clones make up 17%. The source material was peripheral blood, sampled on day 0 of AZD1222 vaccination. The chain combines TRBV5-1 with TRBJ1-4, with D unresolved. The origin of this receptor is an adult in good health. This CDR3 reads CASSLEWVANEKLFF. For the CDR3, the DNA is TGCGCCAGCAGCTTGGAATGGGTGGCTAATGAAAAACTGTTTTTT.